The next 8 T cell receptor beta chains were all read from a single sample in a study of blood T cell repertoires in COVID-19. Clones were read by immunoSEQ multiplex PCR, and TCRdb kept only the in-frame ones, dropping some. The sample has approximately 270,000 clones; 87% are singletons. Material: peripheral blood. The receptors were gathered from a man aged 18 to 30 with active or convalescent COVID-19.

This chain connects TRBV5-5 to TRBJ2-3; the match to TRBD2 covers 7 bases. CDR1 is SGHKS and CDR2 is YYEKEE in the germline V gene (reference sequence). The V and J ends lost 4 bases and 3 bases, in that order; junction bases with no gene match: 8. This CDR3 contains 15 residues. CDR3 sequence (DNA): TGTGCCAGCAGCCTGCCAGGGACTATGACAGATACGCAGTATTTT. Translating it yields CASSLPGTMTDTQYF.

The DNA of the CDR3 is TGTGCCAGTAGTATGAGCCCGACAGGGAGGAGAAACACCATATATTTT. Translation: CASSMSPTGRRNTIYF. The gene calls are TRBV19 and TRBJ1-3; 7 bases line up with TRBD1. CDR3 length: 16 amino acids. Germline CDR1 reads LNHDA; CDR2 reads SQIVND (reference sequence). V lost 3 bases and J lost 5; bases outside the gene matches: 10.

This clone occurred a few times. The CDR3 here is CASSRKTGGENTEAFF. The CDR3 DNA reads TGTGCCAGCAGCCGAAAGACAGGGGGCGAAAACACTGAAGCTTTCTTT. V gene TRBV7-7 combines with J gene TRBJ1-1; the match to TRBD1 covers 10 bases. The CDR3 loop spans 16 amino acids. With 5 bases clipped from V and 2 bases from J, the junction kept 8 bases outside the gene matches. CDR1 SSHAT and CDR2 FNYEAQ come from the germline V gene (reference sequence).

In nucleotides, the CDR3 is TGTGCCAGCAGTTCTGAGAATCAGCCCCAGCATTTT. This sequence encodes CASSSENQPQHF. The rearrangement links TRBV6-2 or TRBV6-3 to TRBJ1-5; D remains ambiguous. Germline lookup yields CDR1 MNHEY and CDR2 SVGEGT. V was cut by 4 bases and J by 4 bases, with 5 bases left in between. The CDR3 has 12 residues.

There are a few counts of this clone. This rearrangement joins TRBV7-2 to TRBJ1-1; 7 nucleotides agree with TRBD1. Germline assignment: CDR1 SGHTA and CDR2 FQGNSA. The CDR3 covers 15 residues. Losses at the gene ends were 6 bases for V and 4 bases for J; bases not matched to a gene: 11. The CDR3 sequence is CASSLAAGGSTEAFF. CDR3 DNA: TGTGCCAGCAGTCTAGCCGCAGGGGGGAGCACTGAAGCTTTCTTT.

A word on this clone: Other DNA variants within this sample encode the same CDR3. The chain is built from TRBV7-9 and TRBJ1-5, with TRBD1 matching over 8 bases. The V gene end was trimmed by 1 base and the J gene end by 4 bases; junction bases not matched to a gene: 0. Germline CDR1 is SEHNR and CDR2 is FQNEAQ (reference sequence). The CDR3 loop spans 14 amino acids. CDR3 sequence reads: CASSLDRGNQPQHF. DNA for the CDR3: TGTGCCAGCAGCTTAGACAGGGGGAATCAGCCCCAGCATTTT.

The chain is built from TRBV25-1 and TRBJ2-2, with TRBD1 identical over 8 bases. The CDR3 contains 18 residues. After removal of 2 bases from V and 6 bases from J, the junction contained 14 bases not matched to a gene. Germline V gene sequence: CDR1 MGHDK, CDR2 SYGVNS. The CDR3 DNA reads as TGTGCCAGCAGTGAAGGGACAGGAGGAGGGGGTTATGCCGGGGAGCTGTTTTTT. Translation gives CASSEGTGGGGYAGELFF.

This chain joins TRBV9 and TRBJ2-1; D ambiguous. There are 14 residues in the CDR3. Germline V gene sequence: CDR1 SGDLS, CDR2 YYNGEE. Trimming shortened V by 3 bases and J by 5 bases, and 12 bases separated the two germline ends. The CDR3 is CASSDQFVNNEQFF. The DNA for the CDR3 is TGTGCCAGCAGCGACCAGTTCGTAAACAATGAGCAGTTCTTC. Drawing the rest from reference TRBV9 and TRBJ2-1, the complete variable domain is DSGVTQTPKHLITATGQRVTLRCSPRSGDLSVYWYQQSLDQGLQFLIQYYNGEERAKGNILERFSAQQFPDLHSELNLSSLELGDSALYFCASSDQFVNNEQFFGPGTRLTVL.